This T cell receptor beta chain was recovered during a study of shared clonotypes between healthy human individuals (dated by TCRdb to 2018 to 2020). With respect to the entire study: The cohort comprised a couple of women and a few men aged 18 to 49 years. To estimate repertoire size and how much clonotypes are shared between individuals, the study performed deep sequencing of blood TCR repertoires from roughly five healthy adults. Per donor, leukapheresis produced somewhere between about 0.94 and 9.5 billion PBMCs. Different laboratories and diverse techniques were used to prepare libraries and sequence TCR repertoires, to increase sequencing depth and limit assay-specific biases.

TCR CDR3 regions were amplified from genomic DNA by multiplex PCR using the deep immunoSEQ assay. For each cell subset, the extracted genomic DNA was distributed evenly across all wells of several immunoSEQ 96-well plates, and each plate served as one replicate. Each replicate PCR for unsorted PBMC received 300 to 350 ng genomic DNA, equal to about 30,000 T cell genomes. Ten immunoSEQ deep assay plates were used to sequence unsorted PBMC genomic DNA. The purified libraries were quantified using a Qubit 3.0 fluorometer, sized with a Bioanalyzer 2100, and then quantified again using the KAPA Library Quantification kit. Every immunoSEQ 96-well plate was sequenced on a dedicated single-read 150-cycle Illumina NextSeq 550 flow cell. The original pipeline was this. The immunoSEQ output contained only junctional sequences without quality scores, so filtering could not match that applied to full-length reads. To assign V/J genes and CDR3, sequences were annotated using PyIR, a Python wrapper for IgBLAST v1.9, with IMGT germline references. Any read was removed if the V/J assignment was weak (E-value above 1e-6), the CDR3 was missing, or the read contained stop codons, out-of-frame junctions, or ambiguous translated residues. V3J clonotypes were defined by identical inferred V gene, J gene, and CDR3 amino acid sequence. Percentage overlap between repertoires was computed as shared unique clonotypes divided by the size of the smaller repertoire. Richness of each repertoire was evaluated using RTK rarefaction, the Chao1 estimator, and Recon v2.1 estimates of unobserved clonotypes. TCRdb carries this immuneACCESS record with in-frame sequences only. Its versions omit some clonotypes, under half of them owing to an unresolved V gene in the studies checked, with the rest unexplained. That table gives V, J and clone size, and the DNA gave D and trimming. The table for this sample lists about 470,000 clones; roughly 80% of them were counted only once. The top ten hold about 13% of the sample.

To note about this clone: Its cognate antigen has yet to be identified. Base-call qualities are not available, and no considerably larger clone is one nucleotide away.

Results the study describes overall, beyond this receptor: The small number of donors limited the genetic and exposure-history diversity represented. Only blood was sampled, and tissue TCR repertoires likely differ from those in blood. Based on pairwise subsampling, the degree of clonotype sharing among donors was expected to be affected by sequencing depth.

V lost 0 bases and J lost 5 bases; the stretch between them is 4 bases long. From the cysteine up to the phenylalanine, the CDR3 has a length of 13 residues. The kept DNA is CDR3 alone, 39 bases in frame from the first base. CDR1 and CDR2, looked up from the germline V gene, are SGHVS and FQNEAQ. The donors were healthy, HIV-negative adults who had no recently reported acute infections or vaccinations. Every donor was a Caucasian adult living in Nashville, Tennessee, USA. For unsorted samples, approximately 89 million PBMCs were counted, and genomic DNA was extracted using the QIAamp DNA Blood Mini kit. After blood collection by leukapheresis, PBMCs were isolated using Ficoll-Histopaque density gradient centrifugation and then cryopreserved in the vapor phase of liquid nitrogen.

This sequence uses TRBV7-8 and TRBJ1-4, with the D segment identity uncertain. This TCR came from a woman aged 40 to 50 in good health. Some clones in this sample may be carry-over from other donors' samples. The sequenced sample was PBMCs. The bases read TGTGCCAGCAGCTTAGCCCAGAATGAAAAACTGTTTTTT. It is translated as CASSLAQNEKLFF.